This entry lists 12 T cell receptor beta chains sequenced from one sample in a study of cytomegalovirus exposure and HLA in healthy donors. Amplification used 60 Vbeta primers and 13 Jbeta primers. Produced via immunoSEQ multiplex PCR; TCRdb's table is partial and in-frame only. The profile covers fewer than 250,000 clones, with more than 60% appearing a single time and about 0.2% taken by the ten largest. The sequencing input was PBMCs. Receptor source: a girl aged 2-10 years in good health and CMV-seronegative.

The chain links TRBV29-1 to TRBJ2-1, with a possible D match to TRBD1 (6 bases). This CDR3 contains 12 residues. The V and J ends lost 3 bases and 3 bases respectively, with 6 bases between them. Germline CDR1 SQVTM, CDR2 ANQGSEA. CDR3 sequence reads: CSVEGHYNEQFF. CDR3 DNA: TGCAGCGTTGAGGGACACTACAATGAGCAGTTCTTC.

This clone showed up just once. The V call is TRBV5-1, the J call TRBJ2-1; 8 bases line up with TRBD2. The CDR3 runs to 16 residues. V shed 0 bases and J 9 bases; nucleotides not matched to a gene: 11. CDR1 and CDR2 from the germline V gene are SGHRS and YFSETQ. CDR3: CASSLAPGGGPAEQFF. The CDR3 nucleotides read TGCGCCAGCAGCTTGGCCCCAGGCGGGGGGCCCGCTGAGCAGTTCTTC.

The CDR3 nucleotides are TGCGCCAGCAGCCAAGATAACCCGAGGCGAACTGAAGCTTTCTTT. This gives the protein CASSQDNPRRTEAFF. The rearrangement uses TRBV4-1 and TRBJ1-1; D remains ambiguous. Germline lookup yields CDR1 MGHRA and CDR2 YSYEKL. The CDR3 covers 15 residues. V lost 0 bases and J lost 5, with 13 bases in between.

This chain links TRBV11-2 with TRBJ1-2; a possible D gene is TRBD1 (6 bases). Trimming cost V 3 bases and J 3 bases, with 11 bases left between them. The germline gives CDR1 SGHAT, CDR2 FQNNGV. The CDR3 loop spans 14 amino acids. The CDR3 region has the DNA TGTGCCAGCAGCTTCCAGGCAGGGGACTATGGCTACACCTTC. Amino acids: CASSFQAGDYGYTF.

CDR3 sequence (DNA): TGCGCCAGCAGCCAAGTACTAGCGGGGGCCTCCTACAATGAGCAGTTCTTC. It yields the protein CASSQVLAGASYNEQFF. This sequence joins TRBV4-1 and TRBJ2-1; 11 bases line up with TRBD2. The junction had 2 bases not matched to a gene; V was cut back by 1 base and J by 0 bases. Germline lookup yields CDR1 MGHRA and CDR2 YSYEKL. The CDR3 has 17 residues.

This clone was counted only a few times. The chain couples TRBV5-6 to TRBJ1-2; D is possibly TRBD1 (6 bases). From germline, CDR1 is SGHDT and CDR2 YYEEEE. The CDR3 runs 14 residues. Trimming pared 5 bases from V and 4 bases from J, leaving 15 bases between. CDR3 sequence: CASSPTGTAYGYTF. The CDR3 DNA reads as TGTGCCAGCAGTCCCACAGGGACCGCCTATGGCTACACCTTC.

The rearrangement uses TRBV2 and TRBJ1-5; unclear D gene. V was cut by 3 bases and J by 1 base, with 7 bases left in between. The length of the CDR3 is 14 residues. Per the germline V gene, CDR1 is SNHLY and CDR2 is FYNNEI. The CDR3: CASSDSSSNQPQHF. The DNA of the CDR3 is TGTGCCAGCAGTGACAGTAGCAGCAATCAGCCCCAGCATTTT.

This sequence joins TRBV11-2 and TRBJ1-1; D is possibly TRBD1 (5 bases). The CDR3 runs 15 residues. The V end lost 1 base, the J end lost 1 base, and 10 bases lay between the germline ends. Germline V CDR1 and CDR2: SGHAT, FQNNGV. CDR3 bases: TGTGCCAGCAGCTTAGCGTCGGGGGGGAACACTGAAGCTTTCTTT. It translates to CASSLASGGNTEAFF.

The chain recombines TRBV25-1 with TRBJ2-5; D not resolved. Germline values: CDR1 MGHDK, CDR2 SYGVNS. With 6 bases removed from V and 0 bases from J, the gap between germline ends came to 8 bases. The CDR3 is 13 amino acids. The CDR3 here is CASSPDNQETQYF. The CDR3 DNA reads TGTGCCAGCAGCCCTGACAACCAAGAGACCCAGTACTTC.

The chain uses TRBV30 and TRBJ2-1; 9 bases match TRBD2. The germline CDR1 and CDR2 sequences are GTSNPN and SVGIG (reference sequence). The CDR3 is made up of 16 amino acids. V was pared by 1 base and J by 4 bases, with 8 bases of the junction left unmatched. The CDR3 here is CAWSALTSGRYNEQFF. CDR3 nucleotide sequence: TGTGCCTGGAGTGCCCTCACTAGCGGGCGATACAATGAGCAGTTCTTC.

This chain joins TRBV9 and TRBJ2-2; 11 nucleotides align to TRBD2. With 0 bases clipped from V and 7 bases from J, the junction kept 8 bases outside the gene matches. The CDR3 loop spans 17 amino acids. Germline loops: CDR1 SGDLS, CDR2 YYNGEE. The CDR3 region has the DNA TGTGCCAGCAGCGTAGGGAGACTAGCGGGACTCTACGGGGAGCTGTTTTTT. Translation: CASSVGRLAGLYGELFF.

The V gene is TRBV6-5, the J gene TRBJ2-7; possibly TRBD2 for D (5 bases). Trimming shortened V by 2 bases and J by 3 bases, and 8 bases separated the two germline ends. The CDR3 sequence is 13 residues long. CDR1 is MNHEY, CDR2 SVGAGI, per germline. The CDR3: CASSYRTGYEQYF. In DNA form, the CDR3 reads TGTGCCAGCAGTTACCGGACTGGCTACGAGCAGTACTTC.